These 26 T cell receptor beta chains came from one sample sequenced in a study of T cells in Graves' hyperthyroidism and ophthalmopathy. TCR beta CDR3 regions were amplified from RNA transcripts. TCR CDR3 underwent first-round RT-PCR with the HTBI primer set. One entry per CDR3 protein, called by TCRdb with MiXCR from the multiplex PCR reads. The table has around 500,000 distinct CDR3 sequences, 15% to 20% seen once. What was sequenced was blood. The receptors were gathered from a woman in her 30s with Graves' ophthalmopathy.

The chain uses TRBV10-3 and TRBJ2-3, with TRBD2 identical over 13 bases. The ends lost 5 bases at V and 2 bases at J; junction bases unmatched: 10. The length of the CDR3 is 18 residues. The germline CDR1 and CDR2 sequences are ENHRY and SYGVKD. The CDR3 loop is CAISPGTSGIESTDTQYF. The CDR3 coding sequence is TGTGCCATCAGTCCGGGGACTAGCGGGATAGAATCCACAGATACGCAGTATTTT.

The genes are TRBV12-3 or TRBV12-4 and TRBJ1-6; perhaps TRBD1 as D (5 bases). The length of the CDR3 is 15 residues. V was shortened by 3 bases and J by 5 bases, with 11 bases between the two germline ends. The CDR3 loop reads CASSFDEGNNSPLHF. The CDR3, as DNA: TGTGCCAGCAGTTTCGATGAGGGGAATAATTCACCCCTCCACTTT.

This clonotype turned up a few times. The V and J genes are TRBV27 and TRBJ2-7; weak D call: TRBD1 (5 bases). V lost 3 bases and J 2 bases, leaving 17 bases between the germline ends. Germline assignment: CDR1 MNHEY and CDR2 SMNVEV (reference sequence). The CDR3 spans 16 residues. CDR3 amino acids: CASSFHLGDRTYEQYF. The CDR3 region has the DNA TGTGCCAGCAGTTTCCATCTAGGGGATAGGACCTACGAGCAGTACTTC.

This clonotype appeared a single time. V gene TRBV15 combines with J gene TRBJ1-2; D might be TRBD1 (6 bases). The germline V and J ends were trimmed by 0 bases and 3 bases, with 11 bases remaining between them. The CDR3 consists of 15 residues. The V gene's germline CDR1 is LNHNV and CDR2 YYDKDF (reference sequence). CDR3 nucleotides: TGTGCCACCAGCAGAGAGCGGGACACCTACTATGGCTACACCTTC. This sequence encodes CATSRERDTYYGYTF.

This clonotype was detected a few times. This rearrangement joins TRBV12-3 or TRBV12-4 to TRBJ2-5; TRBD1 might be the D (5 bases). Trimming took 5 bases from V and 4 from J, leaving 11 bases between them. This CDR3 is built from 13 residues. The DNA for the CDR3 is TGTGCCAGCAGTCCGGACATGGTAGAGACCCAGTACTTC. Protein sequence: CASSPDMVETQYF.

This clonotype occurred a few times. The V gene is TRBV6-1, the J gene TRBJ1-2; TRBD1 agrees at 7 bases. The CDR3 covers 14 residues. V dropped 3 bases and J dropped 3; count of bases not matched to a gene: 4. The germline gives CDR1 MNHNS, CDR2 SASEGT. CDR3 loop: CASSDWDRDYGYTF. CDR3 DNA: TGTGCCAGCAGTGACTGGGACAGAGACTATGGCTACACCTTC.

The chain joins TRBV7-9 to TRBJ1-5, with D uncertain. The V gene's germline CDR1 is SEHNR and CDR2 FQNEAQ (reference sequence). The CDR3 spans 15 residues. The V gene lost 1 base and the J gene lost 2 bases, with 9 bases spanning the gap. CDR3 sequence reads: CASSLGEDGNQPQHF. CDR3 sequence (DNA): TGTGCCAGCAGCTTAGGGGAGGATGGCAATCAGCCCCAGCATTTT.

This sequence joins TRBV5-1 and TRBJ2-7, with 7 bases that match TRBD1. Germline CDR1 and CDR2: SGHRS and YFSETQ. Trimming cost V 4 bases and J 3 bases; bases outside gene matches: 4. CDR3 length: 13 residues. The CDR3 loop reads CASSKGAGYEQYF. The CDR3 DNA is TGCGCCAGCAGCAAGGGGGCTGGCTACGAGCAGTACTTC.

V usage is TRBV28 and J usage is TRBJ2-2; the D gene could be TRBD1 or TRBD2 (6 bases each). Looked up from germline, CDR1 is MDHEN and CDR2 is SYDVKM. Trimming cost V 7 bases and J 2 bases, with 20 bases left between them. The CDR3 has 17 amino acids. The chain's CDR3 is CASTEGGTAYNTGELFF. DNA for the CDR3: TGTGCCAGCACGGAGGGGGGAACAGCCTATAACACCGGGGAGCTGTTTTTT.

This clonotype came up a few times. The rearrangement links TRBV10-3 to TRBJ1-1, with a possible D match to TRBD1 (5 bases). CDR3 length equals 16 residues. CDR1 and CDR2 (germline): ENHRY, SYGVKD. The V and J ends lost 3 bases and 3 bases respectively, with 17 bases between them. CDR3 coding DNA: TGTGCCATCAGTGAATCCGACAGCCCGATGGACACTGAAGCTTTCTTT. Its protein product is CAISESDSPMDTEAFF.

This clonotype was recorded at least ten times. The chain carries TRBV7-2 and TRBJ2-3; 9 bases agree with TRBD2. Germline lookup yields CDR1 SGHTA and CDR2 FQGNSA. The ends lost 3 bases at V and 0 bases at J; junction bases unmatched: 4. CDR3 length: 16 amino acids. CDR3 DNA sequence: TGTGCCAGCAGCTTTAGCGGGAGAGGTAGCACAGATACGCAGTATTTT. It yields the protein CASSFSGRGSTDTQYF. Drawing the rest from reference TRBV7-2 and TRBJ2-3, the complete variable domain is GAGVSQSPSNKVTEKGKDVELRCDPISGHTALYWYRQSLGQGLEFLIYFQGNSAPDKSGLPSDRFSAERTGGSVSTLTIQRTQQEDSAVYLCASSFSGRGSTDTQYFGPGTRLTVL.

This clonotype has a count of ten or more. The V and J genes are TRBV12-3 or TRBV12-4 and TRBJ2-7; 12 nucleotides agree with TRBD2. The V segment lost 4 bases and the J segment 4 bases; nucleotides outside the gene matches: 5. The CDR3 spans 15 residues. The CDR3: CASSSLAGGPYEQYF. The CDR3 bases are TGTGCCAGCAGTTCTCTAGCGGGAGGGCCGTACGAGCAGTACTTC.

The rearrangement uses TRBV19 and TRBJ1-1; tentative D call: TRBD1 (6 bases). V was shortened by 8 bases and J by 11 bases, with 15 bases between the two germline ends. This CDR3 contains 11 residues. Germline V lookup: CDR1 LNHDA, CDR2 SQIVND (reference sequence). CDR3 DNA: TGTGCCAGTGGGGGGGCAATGATGGCTTTCTTT. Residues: CASGGAMMAFF.

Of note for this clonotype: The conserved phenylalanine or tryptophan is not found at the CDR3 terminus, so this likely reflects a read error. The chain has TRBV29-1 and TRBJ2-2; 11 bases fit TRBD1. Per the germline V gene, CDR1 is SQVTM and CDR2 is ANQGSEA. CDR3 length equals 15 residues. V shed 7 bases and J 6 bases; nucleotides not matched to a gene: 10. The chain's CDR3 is CSARDPGQGAGELFS. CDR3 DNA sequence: TGCAGCGCTCGCGATCCGGGACAGGGGGCCGGGGAGCTGTTTTCT.

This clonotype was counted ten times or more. In nucleotides, the CDR3 is TGCGCCAGCAGCAGGATAGCGGGAGTGAATCGGGATACGCAGTATTTT. Amino acid sequence: CASSRIAGVNRDTQYF. The genes are TRBV5-1 and TRBJ2-3; 9 bases agree with TRBD2. CDR1 SGHRS and CDR2 YFSETQ come from the germline V gene. This CDR3 region has 16 residues. Trimming took 4 bases from V and 6 from J; bases not matched to a gene: 12.

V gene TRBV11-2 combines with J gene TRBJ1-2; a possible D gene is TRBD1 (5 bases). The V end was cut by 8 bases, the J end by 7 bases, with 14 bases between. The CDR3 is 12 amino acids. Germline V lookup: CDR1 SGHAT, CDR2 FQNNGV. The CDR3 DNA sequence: TGTGCCAGCGGGGGGGGGAGCAGTGGCTACACCTTC. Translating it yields CASGGGSSGYTF.

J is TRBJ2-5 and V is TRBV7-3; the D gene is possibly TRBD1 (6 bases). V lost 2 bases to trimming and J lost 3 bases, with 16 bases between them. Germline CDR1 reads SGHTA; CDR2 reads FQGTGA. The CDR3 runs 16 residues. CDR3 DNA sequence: TGTGCCAGCAGCTTAGCGCCTGGGGGCTCCAAAGAGACCCAGTACTTC. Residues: CASSLAPGGSKETQYF.

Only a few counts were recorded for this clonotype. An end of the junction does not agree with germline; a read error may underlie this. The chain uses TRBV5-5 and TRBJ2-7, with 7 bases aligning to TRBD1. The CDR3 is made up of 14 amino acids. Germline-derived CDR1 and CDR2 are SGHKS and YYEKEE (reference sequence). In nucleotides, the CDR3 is TGTGCCAGCAGCTCGACAGGGCTCGCCTACGAGCAGTGCTTC. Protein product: CASSSTGLAYEQCF. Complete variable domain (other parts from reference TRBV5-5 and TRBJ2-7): DAGVTQSPTHLIKTRGQQVTLRCSPISGHKSVSWYQQVLGQGPQFIFQYYEKEERGRGNFPDRFSARQFPNYSSELNVNALLLGDSALYLCASSSTGLAYEQCFGPGTRLTVT.

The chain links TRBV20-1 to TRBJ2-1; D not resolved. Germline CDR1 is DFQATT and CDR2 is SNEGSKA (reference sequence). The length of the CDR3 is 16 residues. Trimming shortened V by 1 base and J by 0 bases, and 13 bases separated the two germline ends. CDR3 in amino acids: CSARGADSSSYNEQFF. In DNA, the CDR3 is TGCAGTGCTAGAGGAGCCGACTCCAGCTCCTACAATGAGCAGTTCTTC.

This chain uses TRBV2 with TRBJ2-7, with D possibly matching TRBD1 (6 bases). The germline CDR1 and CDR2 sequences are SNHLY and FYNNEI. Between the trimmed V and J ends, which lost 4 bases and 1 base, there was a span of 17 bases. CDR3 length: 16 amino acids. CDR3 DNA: TGTGCCAGCAGTGGAATCTTTAGGACAGTATCCTACGAGCAGTACTTC. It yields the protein CASSGIFRTVSYEQYF. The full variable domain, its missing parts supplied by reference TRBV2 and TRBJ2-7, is EPEVTQTPSHQVTQMGQEVILRCVPISNHLYFYWYRQILGQKVEFLVSFYNNEISEKSEIFDDQFSVERPDGSNFTLKIRSTKLEDSAMYFCASSGIFRTVSYEQYFGPGTRLTVT.

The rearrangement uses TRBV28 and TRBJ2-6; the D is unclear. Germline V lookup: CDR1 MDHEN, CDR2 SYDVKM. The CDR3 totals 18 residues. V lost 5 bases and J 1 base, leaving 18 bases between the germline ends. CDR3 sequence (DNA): TGTGCCAGCAGTCCCCCCCGGACCCACTCATCTGGGGCCAACGTCCTGACTTTC. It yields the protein CASSPPRTHSSGANVLTF.

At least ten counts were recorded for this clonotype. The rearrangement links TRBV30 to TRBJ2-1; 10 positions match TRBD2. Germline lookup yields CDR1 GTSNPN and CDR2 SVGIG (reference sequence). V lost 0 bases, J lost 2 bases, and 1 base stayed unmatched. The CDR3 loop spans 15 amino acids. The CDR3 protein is CAWSVGLAAYNEQFF. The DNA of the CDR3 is TGTGCCTGGAGTGTAGGACTAGCGGCCTACAATGAGCAGTTCTTC.

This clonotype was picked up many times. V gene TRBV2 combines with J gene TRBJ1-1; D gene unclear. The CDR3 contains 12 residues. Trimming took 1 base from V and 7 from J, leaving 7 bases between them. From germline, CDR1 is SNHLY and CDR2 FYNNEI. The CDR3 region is CASSEGRVEAFF. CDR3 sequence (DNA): TGTGCCAGCAGTGAAGGGAGGGTTGAAGCTTTCTTT.

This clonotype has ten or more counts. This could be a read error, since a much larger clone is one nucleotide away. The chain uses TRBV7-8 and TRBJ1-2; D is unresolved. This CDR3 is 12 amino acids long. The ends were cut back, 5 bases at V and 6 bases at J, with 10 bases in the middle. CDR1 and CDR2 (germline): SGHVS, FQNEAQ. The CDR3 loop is CASSKKTDGYTF. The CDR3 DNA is TGTGCCAGCAGCAAAAAGACGGATGGCTACACCTTC. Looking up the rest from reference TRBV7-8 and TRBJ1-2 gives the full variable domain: GAGVSQSPRYKVAKRGQDVALRCDPISGHVSLFWYQQALGQGPEFLTYFQNEAQLDKSGLPSDRFFAERPEGSVSTLKIQRTQQEDSAVYLCASSKKTDGYTFGSGTRLTVV.

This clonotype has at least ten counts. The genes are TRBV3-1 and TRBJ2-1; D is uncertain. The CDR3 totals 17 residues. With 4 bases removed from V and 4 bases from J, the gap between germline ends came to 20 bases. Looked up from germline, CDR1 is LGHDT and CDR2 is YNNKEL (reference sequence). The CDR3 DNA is TGTGCCAGCAGCCCGCATTCTTTCCAGTTAAATTACAATGAGCAGTTCTTC. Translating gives CASSPHSFQLNYNEQFF.

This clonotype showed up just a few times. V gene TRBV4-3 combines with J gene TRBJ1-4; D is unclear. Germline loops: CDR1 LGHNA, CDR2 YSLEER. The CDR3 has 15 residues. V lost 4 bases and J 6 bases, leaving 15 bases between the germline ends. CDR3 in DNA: TGCGCCAGCAGCCCCGAACTCGGGAGAGATGAAAAACTGTTTTTT. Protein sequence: CASSPELGRDEKLFF.